These T cell receptor beta chains were read from a single sample in a study of CD8 T cells in Susac syndrome. TCRdb redid the calling of the immunoSEQ multiplex PCR reads with MiXCR, one entry per CDR3 protein. In the table there are roughly 25,000 distinct CDR3 sequences, over 85% of which are singletons. The specimen sequenced was CD8+ T cells from PBMCs. These receptors originate from a human donor with Susac syndrome. CDR3s include the opening cysteine and the closing phenylalanine or tryptophan. D genes are given only for firm matches. Only some rows state a clone size, as once, few, many or a class for expanded clones.

j_call d_call clone_size v_call cdr3_nt cdr3_aa
TRBJ2-5 - - TRBV28 TGTGCCAGCAGTCCTCTTAAAGAGACCCAGTACTTC CASSPLKETQYF
TRBJ2-1 - - TRBV5-1 TGCGCCAGCAGCCCCACCCCCGGACCGAGGTTCTTC CASSPTPGPRFF
TRBJ2-5 TRBD1 - TRBV6-1 TGTGCCAAACCTTCCCCCGTGGACGGGACAGGTGACCAAGAGACCCAGTACTTC CAKPSPVDGTGDQETQYF
TRBJ2-3 - - TRBV15 TGTGCCACCAGCAGAGCAACGACAGATACGCAGTATTTT CATSRATTDTQYF
TRBJ2-4 - - TRBV7-2 TGTGCCAGCAGCTTAAGGGTCCAGGGTATAGGGAACATTCAGTACTTC CASSLRVQGIGNIQYF
TRBJ1-1 TRBD1 - TRBV28 TGTGCCAGCAGTTCCGGGACAGCGGTGAACACTGAAGCTTTCTTT CASSSGTAVNTEAFF
TRBJ2-7 TRBD2 - TRBV5-4 TGTGCCAGCAGCCCTAGTGTAGCGGGGACATCCTACGAGCAGTACTTC CASSPSVAGTSYEQYF
TRBJ2-7 TRBD2 - TRBV7-9 TGTGCCAGCAGCTCGACCGGGACTACGAACATAGAGCAGTACTTC CASSSTGTTNIEQYF
TRBJ1-5 TRBD1 - TRBV18 TGTGCCAGCTCACCGGGACAGTATAGCAATCAGCCCCAGCATTTT CASSPGQYSNQPQHF
TRBJ2-5 - - TRBV7-3 TGTGCCAGCAGCTTAACCAGCAGAGAGACCCAGTACTTC CASSLTSRETQYF
TRBJ2-7 - - TRBV28 TGTGCCAGCAGTTTAATGTTCGCCCTAGGGCAGGGTTGGACCTACGAGCAGTACTTC CASSLMFALGQGWTYEQYF
TRBJ2-1 TRBD2 once TRBV5-1 TGCGCCAGCAGCTTGGTTGGCGGGGGGACATACAATGAGCAGTTCTTC CASSLVGGGTYNEQFF
TRBJ2-7 TRBD1 - TRBV4-3 TGCGCCAGCAGCCAAGATAGGGACAGCGCCTACGAGCAGTACTTC CASSQDRDSAYEQYF
TRBJ1-6 - - TRBV28 TGTGCCAGCTCTCCGGACAGAAATAATTCACCCCTCCACTTT CASSPDRNNSPLHF
TRBJ2-1 - - TRBV4-1 TGCGCCAGCAGCCAAGTGAAATGGGGGGTGGGCAATGAGCAGTTCTTC CASSQVKWGVGNEQFF
TRBJ2-5 - - TRBV4-1 TGCGCCAGCAGCCCCCACGGGTACCAAGAGACCCAGTACTTC CASSPHGYQETQYF
TRBJ1-5 - - TRBV7-9 TGTGCCAGCAGTTTCGACGGATTCAATCAGCCCCAGCATTTT CASSFDGFNQPQHF
TRBJ1-1 - - TRBV19 TGTGCCAGTAGTATAGGGGGGGTTGGGACTGAAGCTTTCTTT CASSIGGVGTEAFF
TRBJ1-3 - - TRBV5-6 TGTGCCAGCAGCTGGCTCTCTGGAAACACCATATATTTT CASSWLSGNTIYF
TRBJ1-1 - - TRBV10-3 TGTGCCATCAGTGGGGAGACAGAGAACACTGAAGCTTTCTTT CAISGETENTEAFF
TRBJ2-7 - - TRBV9 TGTGCCAGCAGCGTGGGGGGCTCCTACGAGCAGTACTTC CASSVGGSYEQYF
TRBJ1-1 TRBD1 - TRBV6-2/TRBV6-3 TGTGCCAGCAGTCCTACCCCGGGACAGGGGGCGATTGAAGCTTTCTTT CASSPTPGQGAIEAFF
TRBJ1-2 TRBD1 - TRBV27 TGTGCCAGCAGTTCCCCCCCGCGGGACAGGGGGCTAGATGGCTACACCTTC CASSSPPRDRGLDGYTF
TRBJ1-1 - - TRBV7-9 TGTGCCAGCAGCTTCGGGGGACTCGACACTGAAGCTTTCTTT CASSFGGLDTEAFF
TRBJ2-5 - - TRBV14 TGTGCCAGCAGCCAGAGATACAGTCACGAGACCCAGTACTTC CASSQRYSHETQYF
TRBJ2-1 - - TRBV14 TGTGCCAGCAGCCCCAGGGGGGGGGCCTTAAATGAGCAGTTCTTC CASSPRGGALNEQFF
TRBJ2-2 - - TRBV30 TGTGCCTGGAGTGGGGACTGGACCGGGGAGCTGTTTTTT CAWSGDWTGELFF
TRBJ2-3 TRBD2 - TRBV2 TGTGCCAGCAGTCGTGAGCGGGGGGGCCACAGCACAGATACGCAGTATTTT CASSRERGGHSTDTQYF
TRBJ2-4 TRBD1 once TRBV29-1 TGCAGCGTTGATCTGGGACAGGGTCCCTCAAACATTCAGTACTTC CSVDLGQGPSNIQYF
TRBJ1-1 - - TRBV6-5 TGTGCCAGCAGTTACGGACTCGGCAGGGACCACCTTGAAGCTTTCTTT CASSYGLGRDHLEAFF
TRBJ1-1 - - TRBV14 TGTGCCAGCAGCTCCAACCTTTTTAGGGGGTACACTGAAGCTTTCTTT CASSSNLFRGYTEAFF
TRBJ1-5 - once TRBV28 TGTGCCAGCAGGACGACAGTACATCAGCCCCAGCATTTT CASRTTVHQPQHF
TRBJ2-7 TRBD1 - TRBV3-1 TGTGCCAGCAGTCGTGCAAGGGGGCACGAGCAGTACTTC CASSRARGHEQYF
TRBJ2-5 - - TRBV7-9 TGTGCCAGCAGGCGGACAGTTCAAGAGACCCAGTACTTC CASRRTVQETQYF
TRBJ2-7 TRBD1 - TRBV7-3 TGTGCCAGCAGCTCCACCGGGACAGGGGGTGACGAGCAGTACTTC CASSSTGTGGDEQYF
TRBJ2-7 TRBD2 few TRBV28 TGTGCCATAGGGACTAGCGGTTCCTACGAGCAGTACTTC CAIGTSGSYEQYF
TRBJ1-2 - - TRBV29-1 TGCAGCGTTGAAGAACAGCCCCCCGTCGGAGGTGGCTACACCTTC CSVEEQPPVGGGYTF
TRBJ2-7 - once TRBV4-2 TGTGCCAGCAGCCTTGGTTGGCAGGGTTCCTACGAGCAGTACTTC CASSLGWQGSYEQYF
TRBJ2-4 - - TRBV28 TGTGCCAGCAGTGAGCAGGGGTCCCCCGCCAAAAACATTCAGTACTTC CASSEQGSPAKNIQYF
TRBJ2-1 - - TRBV18 TGTGCCAGCTCACCGTCTGGACTAAGCTCCAACAATGAGCAGTTCTTC CASSPSGLSSNNEQFF
TRBJ2-7 TRBD2 - TRBV6-1 TGTGCCAGCAGTCCCGGGACTAGCGGGGGGGCCCTCTACGAGCAGTACTTC CASSPGTSGGALYEQYF
TRBJ2-2 TRBD2 - TRBV7-2 TGTGCCAGCAGCCCTGGGACTAGCGGGGCTTTGAACACCGGGGAGCTGTTTTTT CASSPGTSGALNTGELFF
TRBJ1-6 - - TRBV28 TGTGCCAGCAGTTTATTACAGGGAAGAAATAATTCACCCCTCCACTTT CASSLLQGRNNSPLHF
TRBJ2-7 - - TRBV28 TGTGCCAGCAGTTTATTTCAGGGCTACGAGCAGTACTTC CASSLFQGYEQYF
TRBJ2-3 - - TRBV28 TGTGCCAGCACTCCCTGGTCGGGGAACACAGATACGCAGTATTTT CASTPWSGNTDTQYF
TRBJ2-7 - few TRBV21-1 TGTGCCAGAGTTCCTCGCCACGAGCAGTACTTC CARVPRHEQYF
TRBJ2-7 - - TRBV28 TGTGCCAGCAGTCCCCACGGCTACTACGAGCAGTACTTC CASSPHGYYEQYF
TRBJ2-5 TRBD1 few TRBV12-3/TRBV12-4 TGTGCCAGCAGTTCGACAGGGGAAGAGACCCAGTACTTC CASSSTGEETQYF
TRBJ2-5 TRBD1 - TRBV6-5 TGTGCCAGCAGTTACACAGAGACAGGGATTTGGGAGACCCAGTACTTC CASSYTETGIWETQYF
TRBJ1-5 - - TRBV19 TGTGCCAGTAGCGCGGGGGTCGGGTTTGCGGGCAATCAGCCCCAGCATTTT CASSAGVGFAGNQPQHF
TRBJ1-5 - - TRBV27 TGTGCCAGCAGTCCCCTGGGAGGGGGGAGCAATCAGCCCCAGCATTTT CASSPLGGGSNQPQHF